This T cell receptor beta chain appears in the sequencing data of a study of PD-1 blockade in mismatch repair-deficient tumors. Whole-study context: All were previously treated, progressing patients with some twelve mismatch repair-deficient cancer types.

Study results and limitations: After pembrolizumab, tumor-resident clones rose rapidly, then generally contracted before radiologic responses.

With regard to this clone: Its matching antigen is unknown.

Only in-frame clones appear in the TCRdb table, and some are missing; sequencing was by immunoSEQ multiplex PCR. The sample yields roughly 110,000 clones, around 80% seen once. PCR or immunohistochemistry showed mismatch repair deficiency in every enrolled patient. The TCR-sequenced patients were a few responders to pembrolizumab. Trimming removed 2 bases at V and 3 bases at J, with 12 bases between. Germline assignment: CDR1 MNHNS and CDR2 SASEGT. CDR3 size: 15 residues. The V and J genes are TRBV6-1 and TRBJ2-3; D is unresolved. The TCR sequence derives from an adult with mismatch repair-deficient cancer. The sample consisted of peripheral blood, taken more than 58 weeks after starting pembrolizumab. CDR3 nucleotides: TGTGCCAGCAGTGAAATTTACTGGGGAACAGATACGCAGTATTTT. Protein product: CASSEIYWGTDTQYF.